This T cell receptor (beta chain) was found in a study of post-analysis software for immune sequencing data. Study-level points and caveats: Higher frequency in patients than in controls was seen for about five TRBV segments, with TRBV5-6, TRBV5-1 and TRBV20-1 among them.

This clonotype was detected only a few times. Its antigen is not identified. Presence of unique molecular identifiers characterized the TCR beta cDNA libraries. TCRdb redid the calling of the PCR reads with MiXCR, one entry per CDR3 protein. The sample has hundreds of thousands of distinct CDR3 sequences; 25% to 30% are singletons. V lost 3 bases and J lost 1; bases outside the gene matches: 3. The CDR3 sequence is 14 residues long. The V gene's germline CDR1 is SGDLS and CDR2 YYNGEE. The origin of this receptor is a girl aged 10 to 17 with multiple sclerosis. This rearrangement joins TRBV9 to TRBJ1-2; 7 bases match TRBD1. Sequencing was carried out using blood. This chain's CDR3 is CASSDRGVNYGYTF. The DNA of the CDR3 is TGTGCCAGCAGCGACAGGGGAGTTAACTATGGCTACACCTTC.